This T cell receptor (beta chain) derives from a study of T cell responses to AZD1222 COVID-19 vaccine. The protocol was immunoSEQ multiplex PCR, while the TCRdb copy is restricted to in-frame clones and leaves out a portion. Among some 99,000 clones listed, roughly 87% were seen once. Notes on the study in general: The breadth and depth of Spike-specific TCRs increased once two AZD1222 doses had been given. Most donors were white British, females outnumbered males, and clonal diversity was possibly underestimated. Spike-spanning, vaccine-associated CD4 TCRs were dominant at 160-218 and 743-854.

To note about this clone: Its antigen is still unknown.

V shed 3 bases and J shed 3 bases, with 3 bases lying between them. The CDR3 totals 12 residues. Germline-derived CDR1 and CDR2 are SGHDN and FVKESK. Specimen: peripheral blood, collected on day 0 of MenACWY control vaccination. This receptor was obtained from an adult in good health. V and J are TRBV14 and TRBJ1-3; D unresolved. CDR3 sequence: CASSQVGNTIYF. The CDR3 coding sequence is TGTGCCAGCAGCCAGGTTGGAAACACCATATATTTT.